This T cell receptor (beta chain) emerged from a study of blood T cell repertoires in COVID-19. Across the study: COVID-19 samples from acute and convalescent phases originated in the United States, Italy and Spain.

The CDR3 totals 14 residues. From germline, CDR1 is SGHVS and CDR2 FQNEAQ. V was pared by 5 bases and J by 3 bases, with 5 bases of the junction left unmatched. This table comes from immunoSEQ multiplex PCR, and its TCRdb copy is limited to in-frame clones, with some not included. This table has 55,000 to 75,000 clones, about three quarters appearing once. This sequence was found in a man older than 75 with acute or convalescent COVID-19. The rearrangement joins TRBV7-8 to TRBJ2-7, with TRBD1 identical over 9 bases. Sequenced sample: peripheral blood. The CDR3 DNA reads TGTGCCAGCAGCACCACGACAGGGGGCTACGAGCAGTACTTC. Its translation: CASSTTTGGYEQYF.